This TCR beta chain was identified during a study of blood T cell repertoires in COVID-19. Looking at the study overall: Sources were T cells, B-cell-depleted T cells, or PBMCs; the material itself was cDNA or gDNA.

Per the original data handling: By means of reference gene primer amplification, nucleated cell counts were estimated. This table comes from immunoSEQ multiplex PCR, and its TCRdb copy is limited to in-frame clones, with some not included. That table supplies the V and J calls and clone size; D and trimming were determined from the DNA. The sample has over 120,000 clones, approximately 90% seen once; the top ten hold 1.5% to 2%. This receptor was identified in a human donor in a cohort sampled during active COVID-19. The source material was peripheral blood.

This CDR3 is CASSSSSDTQYF. Here the CDR3 DNA reads TGTGCCAGCAGCTCTAGCTCAGATACGCAGTATTTT. V usage is TRBV3-1 (or the pseudogene TRBV3-2) and J usage is TRBJ2-3, with TRBD2 as a possible D gene (5 bases). Germline values: CDR1 LGHDT, CDR2 YNNKEL (reference sequence). V was trimmed by 5 bases and J by 4 bases, leaving 7 bases between them. The CDR3 has 12 residues.